Presented here are 5 T cell receptor beta chains from one specimen sequenced in a study of T cell responses to AZD1222 COVID-19 vaccine. Generated by immunoSEQ multiplex PCR, the TCRdb table keeps only in-frame clones and is missing some. Counted here are 160,000 or so clones, roughly 92% occurring once; the ten biggest clones make up 4% to 5.5%. Source: peripheral blood, taken 28 days after the second AZD1222 dose. Receptors originate from an adult who received the AZD1222 COVID-19 vaccine.

The rearrangement uses TRBV28 and TRBJ1-3, with D maybe TRBD1 (6 bases). Germline lookup yields CDR1 MDHEN and CDR2 SYDVKM. The V end was cut by 11 bases, the J end by 2 bases, with 13 bases between. The length of the CDR3 is 13 residues. The CDR3 reads CACRGATGNTIYF. DNA of the CDR3: TGTGCCTGTCGGGGGGCTACTGGAAACACCATATATTTT.

The J gene is TRBJ1-1, the V gene TRBV12-3 or TRBV12-4; D ambiguous. This CDR3 has 12 amino acids. V shed 2 bases and J shed 4 bases, with 5 bases lying between them. The CDR3 DNA sequence: TGTGCCAGCAGTTTATGGCTCACTGAAGCTTTCTTT. This gives the protein CASSLWLTEAFF.

The chain combines TRBV7-2 with TRBJ2-1, with 7 bases aligning to TRBD2. The junction had 13 bases not matched to a gene; V was cut back by 1 base and J by 7 bases. The germline gives CDR1 SGHTA, CDR2 FQGNSA. The CDR3 spans 17 residues. CDR3 DNA sequence: TGTGCCAGCAGCTTAGTGGCTCGGCTAGCGGTGGGGAATGAGCAGTTCTTC. Its translation is CASSLVARLAVGNEQFF. The whole variable domain, filled in from reference TRBV7-2 and TRBJ2-1, reads GAGVSQSPSNKVTEKGKDVELRCDPISGHTALYWYRQSLGQGLEFLIYFQGNSAPDKSGLPSDRFSAERTGGSVSTLTIQRTQQEDSAVYLCASSLVARLAVGNEQFFGPGTRLTVL.

The chain carries TRBV11-3 and TRBJ2-1; D is ambiguous. Trimming removed 5 bases at V and 8 bases at J, with 10 bases between. The germline CDR1 and CDR2 sequences are SGHNT and YENEEA. CDR3 length: 12 amino acids. CDR3 residues: CASSKNGHEQFF. In DNA form, the CDR3 reads TGTGCCAGCAGCAAGAACGGCCATGAGCAGTTCTTC.

The chain employs TRBV6-2 or TRBV6-3 and TRBJ2-1, with TRBD2 identical over 11 bases. V trimming: 0 bases; J trimming: 5 bases; junction bases outside the gene matches: 6. The germline V gene has CDR1 MNHEY and CDR2 SVGEGT. CDR3 size: 17 residues. CDR3 coding DNA: TGTGCCAGCAGTTACTCCTCCCCGACTAGCGGGAACAATGAGCAGTTCTTC. The encoded protein is CASSYSSPTSGNNEQFF.